The 18 T cell receptor beta chains below were found in one sample sequenced in a study of technical replicates of blood from a handful of donors. The table came from immunoSEQ multiplex PCR; TCRdb's copy has only in-frame clones and leaves some out. The table has approximately 81,000 clones, about 81% seen once. Sequenced sample: PBMCs. These receptors all come from a human donor in good health. Some clones in this sample may be carry-over from other donors' samples.

The chain couples TRBV6-1 to TRBJ1-5; D remains unclear. V dropped 6 bases and J dropped 7 bases, with 19 bases sitting between them. This CDR3 has 15 amino acids. CDR1 is MNHNS and CDR2 is SASEGT in the germline V gene. CDR3 region: CASSFGRGFRQPQHF. CDR3 nucleotide sequence: TGTGCCAGCAGCTTCGGTAGAGGGTTCAGGCAGCCCCAGCATTTT.

The V call is TRBV7-8, the J call TRBJ2-7, with D possibly matching TRBD1 (5 bases). Germline V gene lookup returns CDR1 SGHVS and CDR2 FQNEAQ. V lost 5 bases to trimming and J lost 6 bases, with 17 bases between them. The CDR3 extends over 14 amino acids. CDR3 sequence reads: CASSEVTGSAEQYF. CDR3 coding DNA: TGTGCCAGCAGCGAGGTAACAGGTTCGGCCGAGCAGTACTTC.

CDR3 in amino acids: CASSPPPGPGANVLTF. The CDR3 nucleotides read TGTGCCAGCTCACCACCACCGGGTCCCGGGGCCAACGTCCTGACTTTC. The chain joins TRBV18 to TRBJ2-6; unclear D gene. Germline V gives CDR1 KGHSH, CDR2 LQKENI. The CDR3 is 16 residues long. Trimming took off 0 bases at V and 4 bases at J, with 10 bases between the two ends.

DNA for the CDR3: TGTGCCAGCAGCTCACTTCAGGGGACGACGCATGGCTACACCTTC. It is translated as CASSSLQGTTHGYTF. V usage is TRBV7-9 and J usage is TRBJ1-2; D may be TRBD1 (6 bases). This CDR3 comprises 15 residues. Between the trimmed V and J ends, which lost 4 bases and 6 bases, there was a span of 18 bases. Per the germline V gene, CDR1 is SEHNR and CDR2 is FQNEAQ (reference sequence).

The V and J genes are TRBV7-2 and TRBJ2-7; 9 bases align to TRBD2. V lost 5 bases and J lost 2; bases outside the gene matches: 4. The CDR3 sequence is 14 residues long. CDR1 and CDR2 (germline): SGHTA, FQGNSA. CDR3 region: CASSPAGGPYEQYF. DNA for the CDR3: TGTGCCAGCAGCCCAGCGGGAGGTCCCTACGAGCAGTACTTC.

V gene TRBV11-2 combines with J gene TRBJ2-1; 9 bases line up with TRBD2. The J segment lost 4 bases and the V segment lost 5 bases, leaving 9 bases of the junction unmatched. The length of the CDR3 is 16 residues. Germline V lookup: CDR1 SGHAT, CDR2 FQNNGV. The CDR3 nucleotides read TGTGCCAGCAGCCTCGGGACTAGCCAATTGTACAATGAGCAGTTCTTC. Translated: CASSLGTSQLYNEQFF.

This chain connects TRBV5-1 to TRBJ1-3, with 8 bases fitting TRBD1. CDR1 is SGHRS and CDR2 is YFSETQ in the germline V gene. The CDR3 has 16 amino acids. Germline trimming cut 4 bases from V and 0 bases from J; bases unmatched to any gene: 6. CDR3: CASSTGTGHSGNTIYF. For the CDR3, the DNA is TGCGCCAGCAGCACCGGGACAGGCCACTCTGGAAACACCATATATTTT.

J is TRBJ2-7 and V is TRBV30; tentatively, D is TRBD1 (6 bases). With 2 bases removed from V and 4 bases from J, the gap between germline ends came to 12 bases. The CDR3 loop spans 13 amino acids. Germline assignment: CDR1 GTSNPN and CDR2 SVGIG (reference sequence). The DNA of the CDR3 is TGTGCCTGGAGTCAACAGGGTGTATACGAGCAGTACTTC. It specifies CAWSQQGVYEQYF. The full variable domain, its missing parts supplied by reference TRBV30 and TRBJ2-7, is SQTIHQWPATLVQPVGSPLSLECTVEGTSNPNLYWYRQAAGRGLQLLFYSVGIGQISSEVPQNLSASRPQDRQFILSSKKLLLSDSGFYLCAWSQQGVYEQYFGPGTRLTVT.

This chain uses TRBV10-2 with TRBJ2-7; a weak D match, TRBD2 (5 bases). CDR1 and CDR2 from the germline V gene are WSHSY and SAAADI. Trimming took off 8 bases at V and 0 bases at J, with 20 bases between the two ends. The CDR3 covers 16 residues. CDR3 region: CASSQPLEVSSYEQYF. CDR3 DNA: TGCGCCAGCTCGCAACCACTGGAGGTGAGCTCCTACGAGCAGTACTTC.

This chain uses TRBV6-6 with TRBJ2-5, with 11 positions matching TRBD1. V dropped 2 bases and J dropped 2; count of bases not matched to a gene: 4. Germline V gene data show CDR1 as MNHNY and CDR2 as SVGAGI (reference sequence). The CDR3 loop spans 16 amino acids. The CDR3 loop is CASSYQGTGGQETQYF. For the CDR3, the DNA is TGTGCCAGCAGTTACCAGGGGACAGGGGGTCAAGAGACCCAGTACTTC.

This chain joins TRBV5-1 and TRBJ2-3; 10 positions agree with TRBD2. The length of the CDR3 is 17 residues. The germline gives CDR1 SGHRS, CDR2 YFSETQ. V dropped 1 base and J dropped 2; count of bases not matched to a gene: 7. The CDR3: CASSLRLAGDLTDTQYF. In DNA, the CDR3 is TGCGCCAGCAGCTTGAGGCTAGCGGGGGACCTCACAGATACGCAGTATTTT.

In its sample, this clone was seen once. The V gene is TRBV7-2, the J gene TRBJ1-2; the D gene is possibly TRBD1 (6 bases). Trimming removed 8 bases at V and 8 bases at J, with 18 bases between. Germline CDR1 SGHTA, CDR2 FQGNSA. There are 13 residues in the CDR3. CDR3: CASSENGGLGYTF. CDR3 coding DNA: TGTGCCAGCTCTGAAAACGGGGGGCTCGGCTACACCTTC.

The chain combines TRBV28 with TRBJ2-1; unclear D gene. From germline, CDR1 is MDHEN and CDR2 SYDVKM. Trimming stripped 2 bases from V and 11 bases from J, with 7 bases between. This CDR3 region has 11 residues. The CDR3 DNA is TGTGCCAGCAGTTTAGGGCACAAGCAGTTCTTC. It yields the protein CASSLGHKQFF.

V usage is TRBV7-8 and J usage is TRBJ1-2; tentative D call: TRBD1 (6 bases). The germline V gene has CDR1 SGHVS and CDR2 FQNEAQ. Trimming stripped 1 base from V and 4 bases from J, with 7 bases between. This CDR3 is built from 13 residues. The CDR3 sequence is CASSLVRGYGYTF. CDR3 sequence (DNA): TGTGCCAGCAGCTTAGTCAGGGGCTATGGCTACACCTTC.

This clone has just one count. CDR3 residues: CASSQDGGIRRNTIYF. CDR3 bases: TGTGCCAGCAGCCAAGATGGAGGGATTCGAAGAAACACCATATATTTT. The chain recombines TRBV4-2 with TRBJ1-3; no clear D gene. Germline CDR1 reads LGHNA; CDR2 reads YNFKEQ. V lost 0 bases to trimming and J lost 5 bases, with 14 bases between them. The CDR3 is made up of 16 amino acids.

The rearrangement uses TRBV29-1 and TRBJ2-2; D unresolved. The germline V and J ends were trimmed by 3 bases and 0 bases, with 2 bases remaining between them. Germline V lookup: CDR1 SQVTM, CDR2 ANQGSEA. This CDR3 has 12 amino acids. The chain's CDR3 is CSVDANTGELFF. DNA of the CDR3: TGCAGCGTTGACGCGAACACCGGGGAGCTGTTTTTT.

This chain's CDR3 is CASSLRTGGFEKLFF. The DNA for the CDR3 is TGCGCCAGCAGCCTTCGGACAGGGGGCTTCGAAAAACTGTTTTTT. V and J are TRBV5-1 and TRBJ1-4; 11 bases match TRBD1. Germline V gene sequence: CDR1 SGHRS, CDR2 YFSETQ. The CDR3 length is 15 residues. J lost 8 bases, V lost 4 bases, and 7 bases had no gene match.

V usage is TRBV4-3 and J usage is TRBJ2-7; 8 bases fit TRBD2. The V gene end was trimmed by 5 bases and the J gene end by 7 bases; junction bases not matched to a gene: 10. CDR1 is LGHNA, CDR2 YSLEER, per germline. The CDR3 runs 14 residues. The CDR3 sequence: CASSGSGGAGEQYF. The CDR3 DNA is TGCGCCAGCAGCGGATCGGGGGGGGCGGGAGAGCAGTACTTC.